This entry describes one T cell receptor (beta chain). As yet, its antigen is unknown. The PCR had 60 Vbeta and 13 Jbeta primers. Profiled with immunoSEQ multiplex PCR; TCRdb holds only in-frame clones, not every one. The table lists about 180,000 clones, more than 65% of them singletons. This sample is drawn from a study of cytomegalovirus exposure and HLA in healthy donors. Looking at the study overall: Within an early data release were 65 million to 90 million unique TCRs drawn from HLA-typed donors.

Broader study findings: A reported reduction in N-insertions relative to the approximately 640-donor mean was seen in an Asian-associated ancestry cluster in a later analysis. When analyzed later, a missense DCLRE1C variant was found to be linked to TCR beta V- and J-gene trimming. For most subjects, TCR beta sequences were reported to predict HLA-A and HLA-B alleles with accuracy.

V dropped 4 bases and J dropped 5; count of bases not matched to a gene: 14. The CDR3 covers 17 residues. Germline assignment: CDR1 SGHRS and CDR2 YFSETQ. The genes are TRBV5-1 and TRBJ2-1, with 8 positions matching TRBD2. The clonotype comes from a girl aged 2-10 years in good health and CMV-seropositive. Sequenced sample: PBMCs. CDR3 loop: CASSPRLSSAGDNEQFF. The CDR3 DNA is TGCGCCAGCAGCCCCAGGCTTAGTTCAGCGGGGGACAATGAGCAGTTCTTC.